These 27 T cell receptor beta chains came from one sample sequenced in a study of blood T cell repertoires in COVID-19 (dated by TCRdb to about 2020). Library method: the immunoSEQ multiplex PCR assay. TCRdb provides this immuneACCESS table in a form limited to in-frame rearrangements. Some clones are lacking; in checked studies, under half of them reflect an unresolved V gene, and why the rest are absent is not known. In this sample the table shows 300,000 to 400,000 clones, around nine tenths of which occur a single time. Jointly, the top ten make up 0.9% to 1% of the sample. What was sequenced was PBMCs or T cells enriched from blood (not recorded which). All receptors derive from a woman in her twenties or thirties with acute COVID-19.

The chain carries TRBV28 and TRBJ2-7; D may be TRBD2 (6 bases). Trimming pared 3 bases from V and 6 bases from J, leaving 12 bases between. Germline V gene data show CDR1 as MDHEN and CDR2 as SYDVKM. CDR3 length equals 13 residues. CDR3 in DNA: TGTGCCAGCAGTTTCGGAGGGTTGGGCGAGCAGTACTTC. Its translation: CASSFGGLGEQYF.

V is TRBV15 and J is TRBJ1-1; maybe TRBD1 (5 bases). The CDR3 spans 15 residues. The germline gives CDR1 LNHNV, CDR2 YYDKDF (reference sequence). Deletions cut 0 bases from V and 4 bases from J, with 12 bases between. The CDR3, as DNA: TGTGCCACCAGCAGAGACGACTACGGGGGCACTGAAGCTTTCTTT. Translating it yields CATSRDDYGGTEAFF. The complete variable domain, with remaining parts taken from reference TRBV15 and TRBJ1-1, reads DAMVIQNPRYQVTQFGKPVTLSCSQTLNHNVMYWYQQKSSQAPKLLFHYYDKDFNNEADTPDNFQSRRPNTSFCFLDIRSPGLGDTAMYLCATSRDDYGGTEAFFGQGTRLTVV.

The V call is TRBV29-1, the J call TRBJ2-3; possible D gene TRBD1, 5 bases. The V gene lost 3 bases and the J gene lost 1 base, with 8 bases spanning the gap. Germline V gene data show CDR1 as SQVTM and CDR2 as ANQGSEA. The CDR3 has 13 amino acids. The CDR3 here is CSVEARGTDTQYF. The CDR3 DNA sequence: TGCAGCGTTGAGGCCAGGGGCACAGATACGCAGTATTTT.

V is TRBV18 and J is TRBJ1-1, with D tentatively TRBD1 (6 bases). Germline CDR1 is KGHSH and CDR2 is LQKENI. The CDR3 is 14 amino acids. Between the trimmed V and J ends, which lost 4 bases and 1 base, there was a span of 10 bases. The CDR3 here is CASSRGQENTEAFF. The CDR3 DNA sequence: TGTGCCAGCTCACGGGGACAAGAGAACACTGAAGCTTTCTTT.

The gene calls are TRBV19 and TRBJ2-3, with TRBD2 identical over 9 bases. From germline, CDR1 is LNHDA and CDR2 SQIVND (reference sequence). The CDR3 length is 15 residues. With 5 bases clipped from V and 7 bases from J, the junction kept 10 bases outside the gene matches. The chain's CDR3 is CASSEGGLAGNTQYF. Here the CDR3 DNA reads TGTGCCAGTAGTGAAGGGGGACTAGCTGGGAATACGCAGTATTTT.

The rearrangement links TRBV9 to TRBJ2-7; D is ambiguous. CDR3 length: 11 residues. Per the germline V gene, CDR1 is SGDLS and CDR2 is YYNGEE. V was cut by 2 bases and J by 4 bases, with 4 bases left in between. The CDR3 sequence: CASSVIYEQYF. The CDR3 DNA is TGTGCCAGCAGCGTTATATACGAGCAGTACTTC.

The chain combines TRBV19 with TRBJ1-5; unclear D gene. CDR1 and CDR2 (germline): LNHDA, SQIVND (reference sequence). This CDR3 contains 12 residues. Trimming took off 1 base at V and 13 bases at J, with 11 bases between the two ends. The CDR3 loop reads CASSIGQRDQHF. Written as DNA, the CDR3 is TGTGCCAGTAGTATAGGGCAGAGGGATCAGCATTTT.

The chain is built from TRBV12-3 or TRBV12-4 and TRBJ2-2, with D perhaps TRBD1 (6 bases). This CDR3 is built from 12 residues. Trimming shortened V by 4 bases and J by 8 bases, and 8 bases separated the two germline ends. The CDR3: CASSSGVGELFF. CDR3 nucleotide sequence: TGTGCCAGCAGTTCAGGGGTGGGGGAGCTGTTTTTT.

The chain joins TRBV27 to TRBJ2-7; TRBD1 matches 10 bases. Germline V gene lookup returns CDR1 MNHEY and CDR2 SMNVEV (reference sequence). Trimming at V came to 6 bases and at J to 7 bases, leaving 9 bases not matched to a gene. The CDR3 is 14 residues long. The CDR3 sequence: CASSRQGAAGEQYF. The CDR3 DNA sequence: TGTGCCAGCAGCAGACAGGGGGCGGCGGGGGAGCAGTACTTC.

The V gene is TRBV30, the J gene TRBJ2-1; D is uncertain. Germline V lookup: CDR1 GTSNPN, CDR2 SVGIG (reference sequence). This CDR3 spans 13 amino acids. Trimming took 6 bases from V and 0 from J, leaving 9 bases between them. In nucleotides, the CDR3 is TGTGCCTGCTCCACCAGCTCCTACAATGAGCAGTTCTTC. Protein sequence: CACSTSSYNEQFF.

This clone was recorded a few times. The chain recombines TRBV19 with TRBJ1-2; TRBD1 is a possible D gene (5 bases). Germline V gene lookup returns CDR1 LNHDA and CDR2 SQIVND (reference sequence). V dropped 5 bases and J dropped 4 bases, with 11 bases sitting between them. The CDR3 consists of 13 residues. The CDR3 coding sequence is TGTGCCAGTAGTTTTACAGGAGCCTATGGCTACACCTTC. Translation: CASSFTGAYGYTF.

This sequence joins TRBV29-1 and TRBJ2-7, with TRBD2 matching over 8 bases. Trimming cost V 4 bases and J 2 bases; bases outside gene matches: 7. Germline CDR1 reads SQVTM; CDR2 reads ANQGSEA. The CDR3 spans 14 residues. The CDR3 region is CSVGKRGTPYEQYF. The CDR3 coding sequence is TGCAGCGTTGGGAAGCGGGGGACACCCTACGAGCAGTACTTC.

This chain uses TRBV12-3 or TRBV12-4 with TRBJ1-1, with D unresolved. Trimming took 6 bases from V and 3 from J, leaving 2 bases between them. The CDR3 covers 10 residues. Written as DNA, the CDR3 is TGTGCCAGCAGCTACACTGAAGCTTTCTTT. Its translation: CASSYTEAFF.

V is TRBV14 and J is TRBJ1-4; TRBD1 matches 9 bases. The germline V gene has CDR1 SGHDN and CDR2 FVKESK. The trim removed 4 bases at V and 1 base at J, leaving 1 base unmatched. The CDR3 is made up of 15 amino acids. The DNA of the CDR3 is TGTGCCAGCAGCCCGGGACAGGGAACTAATGAAAAACTGTTTTTT. This codes for CASSPGQGTNEKLFF.

CDR3 nucleotide sequence: TGTGCCAGCAGCCCGCTGGGGGGGACAGATACGCAGTATTTT. The encoded protein is CASSPLGGTDTQYF. The rearrangement uses TRBV9 and TRBJ2-3; 7 positions agree with TRBD2. CDR3 length: 14 residues. Trimming cost V 4 bases and J 3 bases; bases outside gene matches: 5. Germline V gene lookup returns CDR1 SGDLS and CDR2 YYNGEE.

The chain uses TRBV14 and TRBJ2-2; D unclear. The V end lost 2 bases, the J end lost 6 bases, and 13 bases lay between the germline ends. The CDR3 consists of 15 residues. Germline lookup yields CDR1 SGHDN and CDR2 FVKESK. The CDR3 region is CASSQISVIPGELFF. CDR3 DNA: TGTGCCAGCAGCCAAATCTCAGTAATCCCCGGGGAGCTGTTTTTT. The whole variable domain, remainder taken from reference TRBV14 and TRBJ2-2, is EAGVTQFPSHSVIEKGQTVTLRCDPISGHDNLYWYRRVMGKEIKFLLHFVKESKQDESGMPNNRFLAERTGGTYSTLKVQPAELEDSGVYFCASSQISVIPGELFFGEGSRLTVL.

This sequence joins TRBV5-4 and TRBJ2-5, with D unresolved. The germline V and J ends were trimmed by 3 bases and 4 bases, with 13 bases remaining between them. CDR1 and CDR2 (germline): SGHNT, YYREEE (reference sequence). The CDR3 extends over 14 amino acids. CDR3 loop: CASSSEEGLETQYF. The CDR3 nucleotides are TGTGCCAGCAGCTCCGAGGAAGGATTAGAGACCCAGTACTTC.

The sample holds a few counts of this clone. The V gene is TRBV7-6, the J gene TRBJ1-1; a possible D gene is TRBD1 (6 bases). This CDR3 is 16 amino acids long. V shed 5 bases and J shed 4 bases, with 20 bases lying between them. CDR1 is SGHVS and CDR2 is FNYEAQ in the germline V gene. CDR3 nucleotide sequence: TGTGCCAGCAGCCCACCGACAGGTCTAATAACCACTGAAGCTTTCTTT. Protein: CASSPPTGLITTEAFF. The full variable domain, with the rest looked up from reference TRBV7-6 and TRBJ1-1, is GAGVSQSPRYKVTKRGQDVALRCDPISGHVSLYWYRQALGQGPEFLTYFNYEAQQDKSGLPNDRFSAERPEGSISTLTIQRTEQRDSAMYRCASSPPTGLITTEAFFGQGTRLTVV.

J is TRBJ2-1 and V is TRBV15; the D gene is possibly TRBD2 (7 bases). Germline values: CDR1 LNHNV, CDR2 YYDKDF (reference sequence). Trimming pared 1 base from V and 2 bases from J, leaving 15 bases between. The CDR3 has 17 residues. The CDR3 sequence is CATSRAAGAIPYNEQFF. DNA for the CDR3: TGTGCCACCAGCAGAGCCGCGGGGGCGATCCCCTACAATGAGCAGTTCTTC.

The V and J genes are TRBV24-1 and TRBJ2-7, with 9 bases that match TRBD1. Germline-derived CDR1 and CDR2 are KGHDR and SFDVKD. Unmatched junction bases numbered 13, after V lost 4 bases and J lost 1 base. This CDR3 region has 18 residues. This chain's CDR3 is CATSDPRTGVKPSYEQYF. The DNA for the CDR3 is TGTGCCACCAGTGACCCCAGGACAGGGGTCAAACCTTCCTACGAGCAGTACTTC.

The genes are TRBV5-3 and TRBJ2-7; 8 bases are a match to TRBD2. TRBV5-3 is assigned to the ORF class and has an uncertain function. J lost 3 bases, V lost 3 bases, and 5 bases had no gene match. This CDR3 is built from 14 residues. CDR3 protein: CARSSLSGVYEQYF. CDR3 bases: TGTGCCAGAAGCTCCCTTAGCGGGGTCTACGAGCAGTACTTC.

V and J are TRBV3-1 (or the pseudogene TRBV3-2) and TRBJ2-3; TRBD2 aligns across 10 bases. Unmatched junction bases numbered 3, after V lost 6 bases and J lost 0 bases. Germline V CDR1 and CDR2: LGHDT, YNNKEL (reference sequence). CDR3 size: 15 residues. CDR3: CASRLAGGSTDTQYF. For the CDR3, the DNA is TGTGCCAGCAGATTAGCGGGGGGAAGCACAGATACGCAGTATTTT.

This rearrangement joins TRBV7-9 to TRBJ1-3, with TRBD1 matching 10 bases. This CDR3 comprises 14 residues. The V segment lost 4 bases and the J segment 8 bases; nucleotides outside the gene matches: 5. Germline CDR1 is SEHNR and CDR2 is FQNEAQ (reference sequence). The CDR3 reads CASSWGQGFDTIYF. CDR3 nucleotides: TGTGCCAGCAGCTGGGGACAGGGGTTTGACACCATATATTTT.

The chain joins TRBV7-9 to TRBJ2-5; tentative D call: TRBD2 (6 bases). V gave up 4 bases and J gave up 0 bases, with 12 bases separating them. Germline values: CDR1 SEHNR, CDR2 FQNEAQ (reference sequence). The CDR3 runs to 15 residues. The CDR3 reads CASSYGGNNQETQYF. The CDR3 coding sequence is TGTGCCAGCAGCTATGGGGGGAACAACCAAGAGACCCAGTACTTC.

The gene calls are TRBV19 and TRBJ1-5, with D perhaps TRBD1 (5 bases). This CDR3 contains 12 residues. CDR1 and CDR2 (germline): LNHDA, SQIVND (reference sequence). V was shortened by 9 bases and J by 2 bases, with 8 bases between the two germline ends. CDR3 DNA: TGTGCCAGCAGGGTTGGCAATCAGCCCCAGCATTTT. As protein: CASRVGNQPQHF.

V is TRBV7-3 and J is TRBJ1-6, with D unclear. The CDR3 runs 13 residues. The V gene's germline CDR1 is SGHTA and CDR2 FQGTGA. Deletions cut 0 bases from V and 14 bases from J, with 11 bases between. CDR3 nucleotide sequence: TGTGCCAGCAGCTTAACTGCGGGATGGGCCCTCCACTTT. It translates to CASSLTAGWALHF.

The chain links TRBV14 to TRBJ1-4, with a possible D match to TRBD1 (5 bases). Germline V gene data show CDR1 as SGHDN and CDR2 as FVKESK. Deletions cut 5 bases from V and 6 bases from J, with 19 bases between. The CDR3 runs to 16 residues. The chain's CDR3 is CASSSRADSLYEKLFF. DNA of the CDR3: TGTGCCAGCAGCTCGCGAGCCGACAGTTTATATGAAAAACTGTTTTTT.